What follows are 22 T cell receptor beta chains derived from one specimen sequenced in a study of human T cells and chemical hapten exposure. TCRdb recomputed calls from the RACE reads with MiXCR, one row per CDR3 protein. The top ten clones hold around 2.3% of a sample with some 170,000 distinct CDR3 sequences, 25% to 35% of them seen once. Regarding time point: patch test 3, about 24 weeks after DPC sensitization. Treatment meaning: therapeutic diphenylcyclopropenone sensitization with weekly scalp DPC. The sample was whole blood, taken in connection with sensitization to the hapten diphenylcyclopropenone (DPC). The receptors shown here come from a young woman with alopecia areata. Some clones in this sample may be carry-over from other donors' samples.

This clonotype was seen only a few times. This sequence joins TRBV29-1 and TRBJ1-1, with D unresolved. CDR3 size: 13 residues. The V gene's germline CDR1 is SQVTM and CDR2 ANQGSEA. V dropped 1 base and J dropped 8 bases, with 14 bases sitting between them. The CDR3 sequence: CSVEADGPREAFF. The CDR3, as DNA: TGCAGCGTTGAAGCGGACGGTCCTAGGGAAGCTTTCTTT.

CDR3 bases: TGTGCCACCAACGGACATGACTACGAGCAGTACTTC. Translating gives CATNGHDYEQYF. The chain carries TRBV10-3 and TRBJ2-7, with D perhaps matching TRBD1 (5 bases). Looked up from germline, CDR1 is ENHRY and CDR2 is SYGVKD. The CDR3 sequence is 12 residues long. V shed 10 bases and J shed 3 bases, with 13 bases lying between them.

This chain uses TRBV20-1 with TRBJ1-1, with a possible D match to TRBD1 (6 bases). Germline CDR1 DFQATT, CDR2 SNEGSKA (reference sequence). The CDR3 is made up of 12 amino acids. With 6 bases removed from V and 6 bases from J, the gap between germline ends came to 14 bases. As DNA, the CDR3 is TGCAGTGCCGGTTCAGGGGCTTCTGAAGCTTTCTTT. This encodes CSAGSGASEAFF.

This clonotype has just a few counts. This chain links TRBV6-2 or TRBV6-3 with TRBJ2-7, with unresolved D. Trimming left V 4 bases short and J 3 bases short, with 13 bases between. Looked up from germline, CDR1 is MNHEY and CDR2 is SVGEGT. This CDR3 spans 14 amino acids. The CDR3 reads CASSSPGQSYEQYF. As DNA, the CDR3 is TGTGCCAGCAGTTCCCCAGGTCAGAGCTACGAGCAGTACTTC.

Here the CDR3 DNA reads TGCGCCAGCAGGAGGGGGATTGATGCGCAGTATTTT. Translated, it gives CASRRGIDAQYF. This chain links TRBV5-1 with TRBJ2-3, with D possibly being TRBD1 (6 bases). Germline CDR1 is SGHRS and CDR2 is YFSETQ. Trimming took 5 bases from V and 10 from J, leaving 14 bases between them. The CDR3 contains 12 residues.

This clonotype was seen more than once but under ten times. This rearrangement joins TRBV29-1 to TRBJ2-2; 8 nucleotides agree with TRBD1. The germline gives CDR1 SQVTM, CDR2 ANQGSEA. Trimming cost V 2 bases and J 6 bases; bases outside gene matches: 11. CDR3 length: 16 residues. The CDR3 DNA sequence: TGCAGCGTTGAAATTGTAGGACAGGGAATCGCCGGGGAGCTGTTTTTT. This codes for CSVEIVGQGIAGELFF.

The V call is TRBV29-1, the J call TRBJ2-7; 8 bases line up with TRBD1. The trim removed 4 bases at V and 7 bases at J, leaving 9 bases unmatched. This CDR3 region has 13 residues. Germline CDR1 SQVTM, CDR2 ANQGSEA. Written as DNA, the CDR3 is TGCAGCGTTGGGACAGGGAACCCTAGAGAGCAGTACTTC. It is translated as CSVGTGNPREQYF.

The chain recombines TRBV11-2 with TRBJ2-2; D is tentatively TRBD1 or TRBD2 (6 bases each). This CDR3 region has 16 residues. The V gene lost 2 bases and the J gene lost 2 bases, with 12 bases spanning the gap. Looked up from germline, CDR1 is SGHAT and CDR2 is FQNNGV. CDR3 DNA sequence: TGTGCCAGCAGCTTACTCCCGGGGGCCAACACCGGGGAGCTGTTTTTT. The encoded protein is CASSLLPGANTGELFF.

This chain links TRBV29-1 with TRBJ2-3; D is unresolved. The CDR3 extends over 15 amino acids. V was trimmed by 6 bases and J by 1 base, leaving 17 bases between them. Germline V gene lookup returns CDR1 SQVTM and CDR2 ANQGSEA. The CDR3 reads CSVESLEFGTDTQYF. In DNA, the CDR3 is TGCAGCGTGGAGAGCTTGGAGTTCGGCACAGATACGCAGTATTTT.

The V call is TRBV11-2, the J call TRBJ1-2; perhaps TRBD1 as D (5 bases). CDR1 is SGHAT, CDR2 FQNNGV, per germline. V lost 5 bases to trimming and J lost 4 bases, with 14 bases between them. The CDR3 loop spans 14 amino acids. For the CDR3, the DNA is TGTGCCAGCAGCCCGTATCCAGGGAGCTATGGCTACACCTTC. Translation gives CASSPYPGSYGYTF.

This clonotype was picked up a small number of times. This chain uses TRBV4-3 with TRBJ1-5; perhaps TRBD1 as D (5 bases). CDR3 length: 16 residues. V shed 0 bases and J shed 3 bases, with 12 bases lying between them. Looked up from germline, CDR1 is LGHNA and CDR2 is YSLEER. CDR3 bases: TGCGCCAGCAGCCAAGAATATTGGACATACAATCAGCCCCAGCATTTT. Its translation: CASSQEYWTYNQPQHF.

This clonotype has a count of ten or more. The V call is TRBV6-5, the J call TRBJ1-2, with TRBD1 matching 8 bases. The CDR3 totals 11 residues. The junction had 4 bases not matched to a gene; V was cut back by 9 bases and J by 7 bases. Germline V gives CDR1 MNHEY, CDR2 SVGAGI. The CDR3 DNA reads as TGTGCCAGTGGACAGGGAGTTGGCTACACCTTC. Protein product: CASGQGVGYTF.

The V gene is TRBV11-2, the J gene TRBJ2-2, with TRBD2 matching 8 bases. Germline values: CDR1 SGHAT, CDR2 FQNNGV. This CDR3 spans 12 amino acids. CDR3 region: CASSGSTGELFF. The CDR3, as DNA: TGTGCTTCGAGCGGGAGTACCGGGGAGCTGTTTTTT.

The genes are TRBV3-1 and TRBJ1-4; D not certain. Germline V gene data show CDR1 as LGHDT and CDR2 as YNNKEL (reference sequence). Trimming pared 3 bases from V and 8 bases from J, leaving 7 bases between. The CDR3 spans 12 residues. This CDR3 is CASSHSGEKLFF. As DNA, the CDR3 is TGTGCCAGCAGCCATTCCGGGGAAAAACTGTTTTTT.

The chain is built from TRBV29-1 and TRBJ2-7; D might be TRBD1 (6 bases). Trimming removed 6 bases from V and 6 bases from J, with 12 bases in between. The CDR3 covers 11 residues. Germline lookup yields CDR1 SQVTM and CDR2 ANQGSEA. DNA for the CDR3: TGCAGCGTCCAGACAGGAACCGAGCAGTACTTC. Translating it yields CSVQTGTEQYF.

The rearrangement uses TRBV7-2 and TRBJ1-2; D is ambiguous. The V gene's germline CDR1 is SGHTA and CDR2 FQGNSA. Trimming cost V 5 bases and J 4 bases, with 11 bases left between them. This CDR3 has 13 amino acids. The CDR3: CASSPRAFYGYTF. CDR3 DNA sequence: TGTGCCAGCAGCCCCCGGGCCTTCTATGGCTACACCTTC.

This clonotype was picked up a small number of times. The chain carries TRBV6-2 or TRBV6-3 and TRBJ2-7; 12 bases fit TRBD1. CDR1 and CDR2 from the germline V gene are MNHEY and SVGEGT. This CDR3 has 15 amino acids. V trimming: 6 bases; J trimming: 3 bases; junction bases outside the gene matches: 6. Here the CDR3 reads CASSRDRGQLYEQYF. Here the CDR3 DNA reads TGTGCCAGCAGCAGGGACAGGGGGCAACTCTACGAGCAGTACTTC.

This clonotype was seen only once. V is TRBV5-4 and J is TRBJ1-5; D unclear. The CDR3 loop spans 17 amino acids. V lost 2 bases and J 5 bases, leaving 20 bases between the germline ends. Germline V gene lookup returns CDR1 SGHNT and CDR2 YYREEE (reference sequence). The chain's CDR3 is CASSLGGSVSRDQPQHF. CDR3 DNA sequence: TGTGCCAGCAGCTTAGGAGGTTCAGTATCTCGCGATCAGCCCCAGCATTTT.

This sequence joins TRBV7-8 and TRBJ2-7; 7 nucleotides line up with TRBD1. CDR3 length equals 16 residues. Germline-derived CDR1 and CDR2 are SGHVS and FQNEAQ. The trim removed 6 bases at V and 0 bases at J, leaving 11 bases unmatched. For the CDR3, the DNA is TGTGCCAGCAGATCGAAACAGGGGTCGAGCTCCTACGAGCAGTACTTC. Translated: CASRSKQGSSSYEQYF. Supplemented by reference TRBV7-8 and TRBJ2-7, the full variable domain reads GAGVSQSPRYKVAKRGQDVALRCDPISGHVSLFWYQQALGQGPEFLTYFQNEAQLDKSGLPSDRFFAERPEGSVSTLKIQRTQQEDSAVYLCASRSKQGSSSYEQYFGPGTRLTVT.

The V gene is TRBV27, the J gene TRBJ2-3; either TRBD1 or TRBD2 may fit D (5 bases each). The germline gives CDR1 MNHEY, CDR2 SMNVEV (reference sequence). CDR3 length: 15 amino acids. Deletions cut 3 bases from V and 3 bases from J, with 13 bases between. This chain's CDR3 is CASSFGDGVTDTQYF. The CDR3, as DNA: TGTGCCAGCAGTTTCGGGGACGGGGTTACAGATACGCAGTATTTT.

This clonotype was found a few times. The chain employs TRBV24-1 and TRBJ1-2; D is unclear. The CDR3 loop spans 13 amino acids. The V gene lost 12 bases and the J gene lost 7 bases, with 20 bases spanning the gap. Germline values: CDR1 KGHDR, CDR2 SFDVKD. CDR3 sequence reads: CAPTTAGWTGYTF. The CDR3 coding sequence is TGTGCCCCCACAACTGCGGGTTGGACTGGCTACACCTTC.

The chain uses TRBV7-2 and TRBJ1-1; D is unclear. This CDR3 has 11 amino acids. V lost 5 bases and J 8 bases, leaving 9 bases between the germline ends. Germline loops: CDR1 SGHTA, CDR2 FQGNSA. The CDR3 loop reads CASSTQTEAFF. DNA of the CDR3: TGTGCCAGCAGCACTCAGACAGAAGCTTTCTTT.